This T cell receptor (beta chain) was documented in a study of blood T cells in healthy people across ages (dated by TCRdb to between 2014 and 2016). Some background on the complete study: In model experiments, template switching captured about one uniquely barcoded TCR beta cDNA molecule for every two T cells. The donors were split into four age groups: young (average about 15 years), middle-aged (roughly 42), aged (62) and long-lived (under 85). To avoid experimental bias, donors of different ages were spread randomly across the sequencing lanes. Two additional independent replicas of 1 million unique cDNA reads from the same blood draw were analyzed for two donors (one aged 18 to 30 and one aged 80 or older). Age-related changes in TCR beta repertoire diversity were measured in the study by deep sequencing normalized with unique cDNA molecular identifiers.

Remarks on this clonotype: Its cognate antigen has yet to be identified. One base away there is no much larger clone; base qualities are not given.

Donors were a few dozen systemically healthy Caucasian individuals from Russia aged 6 to 90 years. Each donor gave 9 to 10 milliliters of peripheral blood, collected into EDTA-treated Vacutainer tubes. PBMCs were isolated by Ficoll-Paque density-gradient centrifugation, with at least 7 million obtained per sample. Trizol reagent was used to extract total RNA from PBMCs, with at least 6 micrograms per sample. The percentages of naive CD45RAhigh/CD27high T cells were determined by flow cytometry on a PBMC aliquot from every donor. The full study reports these points: Estimates of total diversity based on one million sequenced T cells were regarded as lower bounds and as underestimates. Since profiling was done on bulk unsorted PBMCs, naive and antigen-experienced compartments could not be conclusively compared. Because the CMV infection status of the donors was unknown, age-related changes in expanded clonotypes may potentially have been confounded. A strong correlation was found between observed TCR beta diversity and the percentage of naive T cells measured by flow cytometry. Compared with the aged group, the long-lived group had more naive CD4+ T cells, fewer expanded clones and increased TCR diversity, suggesting age selection. Observed TCR beta diversity per million T cells fell roughly linearly with age, and a significant reduction was already apparent by age roughly 40.

V trim: 6 bases; J trim: 2 bases; unmatched bases: 7. The CDR3 spans 14 residues, from the cysteine through the phenylalanine. The read is trimmed to its CDR3 DNA, 42 bases read in frame from base 1. The germline V gene (reference sequence) yields DFQATT for CDR1 and SNEGSKA for CDR2. Libraries were built with 5' RACE. Reads for this sample came from an Illumina HiSeq 2500. The second PCR ran for roughly 7 to 11 cycles and used a J-beta primer mix along with a sample-barcoded 5' primer. Each TCR beta cDNA molecule received a unique molecular identifier from a template-switch 5' adaptor carrying 12 random nucleotides. Each sample yielded at least 3 million CDR3-containing paired-end reads. First-strand cDNA was synthesized from all RNA with the Mint cDNA synthesis kit, primed by a TRBC-specific oligonucleotide. All cDNA was treated with uracil-DNA glycosylase and then went through a first 18-cycle PCR with the universal primers M1SS and BC2_uni_R. In the original analysis: Each sample was normalized by randomly selecting 1 million high-quality reads, each carrying a distinct molecular identifier. Instead of being binned into consensus sequences, reads that shared molecular identifiers were thrown out. MiTCR, with a Q25 quality threshold and the strictest error-elimination algorithm, was used for CDR3 identification, clonotype clustering and error correction. A nonparametric unseen species model using Euler transformation provided a lower-bound estimate of total TCR beta diversity. TCRdb reprocessing: public reads trimmed at Q25 with fastp, clones called with MiXCR, in-frame beta chains kept. One record per CDR3 amino acid sequence lists the most common genes and DNA. TCRdb's processing, not the study's, gives the V and J calls here. The sample table holds some 710,000 distinct CDR3 sequences, of which about half were seen once. The ten largest clones capture approximately 18% of the sample.

The sample taken for sequencing was blood. In this chain, TRBV20-1 is recombined with TRBJ2-3; 8 of the junction bases match TRBD2. The receptor was derived from a man aged 80 or over in good health. The base sequence is TGCAGTGCCGATCTAGCGGGCCCCACAGATACGCAGTATTTT. Translation gives CSADLAGPTDTQYF.